The entry that follows covers one TCR beta chain sequence. The antigen is unknown. CDR1 is MDHEN, CDR2 SYDVKM, per germline. The CDR3 loop spans 14 amino acids. The V segment lost 5 bases and the J segment 8 bases; nucleotides outside the gene matches: 9. The authors produced TCR alpha and TCR beta cDNA libraries with sample barcodes and UMIs by 5'RACE using constant-segment primers. MiXCR was run by TCRdb on the 5' RACE reads, yielding one entry per CDR3 protein. The data show 350,000 to 500,000 distinct CDR3 sequences, 20% seen once. This specimen comes from a study of T-cell memory formation after mild COVID-19. Looking at the study overall: Largely donor-specific TCR clusters were found. Findings of the study overall: Detection of some responders pre-infection suggested pre-existing cross-reactive memory T cells participated. The CD4+ clones that contracted clustered mainly within CM and EM, and the CD8+ clones concentrated in EMRA.

The chain combines TRBV28 with TRBJ2-4, with 7 positions matching TRBD2. This clonotype was obtained from an adult woman who had mild COVID-19 (a few samples of this study predate the infection). Cell type and time point are not known. Sequenced input: PBMCs or a T cell subset sorted from them (not recorded which). The CDR3 DNA follows: TGTGCCAGCAGTCTCCCGACTAGCAGGGACATTCAGTACTTC. It translates to CASSLPTSRDIQYF.